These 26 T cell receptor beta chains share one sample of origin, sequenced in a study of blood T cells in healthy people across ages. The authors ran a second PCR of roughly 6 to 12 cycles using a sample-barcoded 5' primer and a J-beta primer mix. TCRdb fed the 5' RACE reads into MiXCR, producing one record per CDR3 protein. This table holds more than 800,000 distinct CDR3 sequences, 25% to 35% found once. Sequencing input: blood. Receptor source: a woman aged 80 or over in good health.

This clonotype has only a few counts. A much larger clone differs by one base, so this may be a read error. CDR3 coding DNA: TGTGCCAGCAGGGGCACCTTTGGGGCCAACGTCCGGACTTTC. Protein product: CASRGTFGANVRTF. The chain employs TRBV2 and TRBJ2-6, with D possibly being TRBD1 (5 bases). Germline V gene lookup returns CDR1 SNHLY and CDR2 FYNNEI. The CDR3 length is 14 residues.

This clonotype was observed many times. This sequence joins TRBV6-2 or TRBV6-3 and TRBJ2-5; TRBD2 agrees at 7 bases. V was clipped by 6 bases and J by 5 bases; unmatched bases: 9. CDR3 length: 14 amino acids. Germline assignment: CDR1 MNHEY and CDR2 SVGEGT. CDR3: CASSSGGGGETQYF. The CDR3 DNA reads TGTGCCAGCAGCTCCGGCGGGGGAGGTGAGACCCAGTACTTC.

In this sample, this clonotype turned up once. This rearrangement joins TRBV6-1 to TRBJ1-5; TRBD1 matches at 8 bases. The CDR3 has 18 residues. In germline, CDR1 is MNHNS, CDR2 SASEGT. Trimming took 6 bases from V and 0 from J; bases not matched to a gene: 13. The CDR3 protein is CASSPRRDRRYSNQPQHF. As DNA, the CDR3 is TGTGCCAGCAGCCCGCGCCGGGACAGGCGATATAGCAATCAGCCCCAGCATTTT.

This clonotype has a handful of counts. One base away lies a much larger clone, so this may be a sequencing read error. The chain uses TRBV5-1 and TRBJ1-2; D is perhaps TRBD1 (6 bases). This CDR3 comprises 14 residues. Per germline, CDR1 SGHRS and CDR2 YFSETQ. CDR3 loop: CASSLGRGSYGCTF. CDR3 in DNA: TGCGCCAGCAGCTTAGGCAGGGGCAGTTATGGCTGCACCTTC.

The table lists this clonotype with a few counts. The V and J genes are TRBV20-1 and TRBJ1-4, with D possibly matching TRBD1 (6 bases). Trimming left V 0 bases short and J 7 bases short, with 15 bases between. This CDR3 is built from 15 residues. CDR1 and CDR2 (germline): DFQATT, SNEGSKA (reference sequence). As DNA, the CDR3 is TGCAGTGCTAGAGATAACCGGGGGCAAGTTGAAAAACTGTTTTTT. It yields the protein CSARDNRGQVEKLFF.

CDR3: CASSYEIRDRGKTQYF. The CDR3 DNA is TGTGCCAGCAGCTATGAAATCCGGGACAGGGGGAAGACCCAGTACTTC. The rearrangement links TRBV7-6 to TRBJ2-7; 11 positions agree with TRBD1. The J call may be mistaken, given a closer DNA end match to TRBJ2-5. CDR1 is SGHVS, CDR2 FNYEAQ, per germline. The CDR3 is made up of 16 amino acids.

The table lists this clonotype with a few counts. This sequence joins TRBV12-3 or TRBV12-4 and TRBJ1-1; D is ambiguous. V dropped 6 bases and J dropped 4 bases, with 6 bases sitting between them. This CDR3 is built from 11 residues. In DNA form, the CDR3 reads TGTGCCAGCAGGGTGAGCACTGAAGCTTTCTTT. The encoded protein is CASRVSTEAFF.

The DNA of the CDR3 is TGTGCCAGCAACGGACTGGACTCCTACGAGCAGTACTTC. Translated, it gives CASNGLDSYEQYF. The chain joins TRBV5-5 to TRBJ2-7, with D tentatively TRBD2 (5 bases). The germline V gene has CDR1 SGHKS and CDR2 YYEKEE (reference sequence). CDR3 length: 13 amino acids. V shed 6 bases and J shed 0 bases, with 10 bases lying between them.

The CDR3 nucleotides read TGTGCCAGCAGCAAAGTGGACTACGAGCAGTACTTC. Translating it yields CASSKVDYEQYF. V usage is TRBV21-1 and J usage is TRBJ2-7. TRBV21-1 is noted as a pseudogene. The CDR3 length is 12 residues.

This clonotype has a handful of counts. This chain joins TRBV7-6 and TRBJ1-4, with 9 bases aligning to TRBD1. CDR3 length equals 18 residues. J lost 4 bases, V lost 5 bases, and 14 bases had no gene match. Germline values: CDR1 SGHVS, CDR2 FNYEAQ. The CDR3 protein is CASSNPSDRDRVNEKLFF. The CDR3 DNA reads TGTGCCAGCAGCAACCCCAGCGATCGGGACAGGGTTAATGAAAAACTGTTTTTT. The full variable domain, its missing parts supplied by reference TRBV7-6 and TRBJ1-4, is GAGVSQSPRYKVTKRGQDVALRCDPISGHVSLYWYRQALGQGPEFLTYFNYEAQQDKSGLPNDRFSAERPEGSISTLTIQRTEQRDSAMYRCASSNPSDRDRVNEKLFFGSGTQLSVL.

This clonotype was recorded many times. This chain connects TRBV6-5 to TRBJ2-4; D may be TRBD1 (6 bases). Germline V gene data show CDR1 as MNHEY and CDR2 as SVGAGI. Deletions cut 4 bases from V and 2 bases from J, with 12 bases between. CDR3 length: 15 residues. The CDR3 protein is CASSLGQLSKNIQYF. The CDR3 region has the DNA TGTGCCAGCAGTTTAGGACAGTTGTCCAAAAACATTCAGTACTTC.

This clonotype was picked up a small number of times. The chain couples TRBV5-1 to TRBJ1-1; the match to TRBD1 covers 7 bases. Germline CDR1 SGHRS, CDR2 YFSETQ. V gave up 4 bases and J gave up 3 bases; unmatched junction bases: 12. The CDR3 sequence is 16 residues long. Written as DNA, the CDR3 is TGCGCCAGCAGCGTGCCCGAGAGGGGGCTGGACACTGAAGCTTTCTTT. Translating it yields CASSVPERGLDTEAFF.

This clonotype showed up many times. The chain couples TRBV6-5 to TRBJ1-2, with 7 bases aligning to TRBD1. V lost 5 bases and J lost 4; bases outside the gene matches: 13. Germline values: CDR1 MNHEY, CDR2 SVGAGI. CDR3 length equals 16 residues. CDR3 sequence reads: CASSPKGGGLSYGYTF. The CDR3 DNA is TGTGCCAGCAGTCCAAAAGGGGGCGGATTAAGCTATGGCTACACCTTC.

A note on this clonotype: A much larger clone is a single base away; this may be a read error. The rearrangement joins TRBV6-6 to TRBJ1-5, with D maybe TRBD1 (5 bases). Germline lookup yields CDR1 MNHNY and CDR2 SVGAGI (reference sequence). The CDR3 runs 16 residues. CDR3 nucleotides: TGTGTCAGCAGTCCGGGACCCGGCTATAGCAATCAGCCCCAGCATTTT. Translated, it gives CVSSPGPGYSNQPQHF.

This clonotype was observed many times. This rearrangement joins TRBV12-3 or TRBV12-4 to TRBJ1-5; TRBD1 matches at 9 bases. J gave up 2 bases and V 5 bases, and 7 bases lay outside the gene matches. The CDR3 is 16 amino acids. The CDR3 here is CASSPGGQGGNQPQHF. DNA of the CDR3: TGTGCCAGCAGTCCCGGGGGACAGGGTGGCAATCAGCCCCAGCATTTT.

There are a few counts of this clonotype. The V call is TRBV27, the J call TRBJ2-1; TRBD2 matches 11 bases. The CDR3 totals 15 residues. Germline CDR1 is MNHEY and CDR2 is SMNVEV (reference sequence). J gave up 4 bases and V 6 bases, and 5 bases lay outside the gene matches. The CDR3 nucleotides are TGTGCCAGCAGCCGACTAGCGGGGCCTTACAATGAGCAGTTCTTC. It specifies CASSRLAGPYNEQFF.

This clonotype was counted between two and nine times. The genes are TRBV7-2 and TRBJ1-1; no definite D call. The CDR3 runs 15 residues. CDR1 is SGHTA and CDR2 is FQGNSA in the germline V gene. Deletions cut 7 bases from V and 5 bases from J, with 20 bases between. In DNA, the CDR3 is TGTGCCAGCATCCTAGAGCCCTTCAAGGATACTGAAGCTTTCTTT. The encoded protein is CASILEPFKDTEAFF.

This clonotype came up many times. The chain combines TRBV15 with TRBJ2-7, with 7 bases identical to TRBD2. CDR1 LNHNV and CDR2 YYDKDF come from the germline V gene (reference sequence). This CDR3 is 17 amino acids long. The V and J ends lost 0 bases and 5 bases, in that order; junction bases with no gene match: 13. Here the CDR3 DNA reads TGTGCCACCAGCAGAGATCTCGGCGGGGGATTGACGGACGAGCAGTACTTC. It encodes CATSRDLGGGLTDEQYF.

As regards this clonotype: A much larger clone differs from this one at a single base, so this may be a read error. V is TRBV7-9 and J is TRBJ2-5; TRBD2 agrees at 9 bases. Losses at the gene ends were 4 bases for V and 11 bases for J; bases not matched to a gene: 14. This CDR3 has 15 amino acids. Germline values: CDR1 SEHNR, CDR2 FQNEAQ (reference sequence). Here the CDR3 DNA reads TGTGCCAGCAGCTGTGTGCGGGGGGGTTACAATGAGCAGTACTTC. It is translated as CASSCVRGGYNEQYF.

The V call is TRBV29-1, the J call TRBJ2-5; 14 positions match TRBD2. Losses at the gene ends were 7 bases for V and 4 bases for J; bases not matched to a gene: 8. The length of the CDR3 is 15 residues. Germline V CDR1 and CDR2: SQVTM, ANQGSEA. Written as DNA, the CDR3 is TGCAGCGGAGACGGGACTAGCGGGAGTCTAGAGACCCAGTACTTC. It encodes CSGDGTSGSLETQYF.

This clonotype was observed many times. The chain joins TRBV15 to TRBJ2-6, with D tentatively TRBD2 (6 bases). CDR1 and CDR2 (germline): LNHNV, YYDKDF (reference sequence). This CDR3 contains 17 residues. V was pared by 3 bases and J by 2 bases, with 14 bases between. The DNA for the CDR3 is TGTGCCACCAGCAGGCGGGGCCCGGGGACTGGGGCCAACGTCCTGACTTTC. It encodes CATSRRGPGTGANVLTF.

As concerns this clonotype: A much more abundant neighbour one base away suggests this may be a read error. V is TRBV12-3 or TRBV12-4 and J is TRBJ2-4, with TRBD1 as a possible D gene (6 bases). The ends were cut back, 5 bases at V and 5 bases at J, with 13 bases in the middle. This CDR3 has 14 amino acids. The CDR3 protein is CASSQGYRENIQYF. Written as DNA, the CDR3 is TGTGCCAGCAGTCAAGGCTACAGGGAAAACATTCAGTACTTC.

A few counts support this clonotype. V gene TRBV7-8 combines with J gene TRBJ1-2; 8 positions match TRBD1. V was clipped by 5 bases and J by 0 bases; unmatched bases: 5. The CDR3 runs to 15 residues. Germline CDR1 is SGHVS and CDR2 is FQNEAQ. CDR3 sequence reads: CASSVGTGANYGYTF. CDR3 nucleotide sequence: TGTGCCAGCAGCGTCGGGACAGGAGCTAACTATGGCTACACCTTC.

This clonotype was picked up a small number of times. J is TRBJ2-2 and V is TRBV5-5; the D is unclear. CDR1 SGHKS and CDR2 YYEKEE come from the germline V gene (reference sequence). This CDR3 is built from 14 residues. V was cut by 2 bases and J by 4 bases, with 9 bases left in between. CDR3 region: CASSFLTGTGELFF. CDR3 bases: TGTGCCAGCAGCTTCTTGACTGGCACCGGGGAGCTGTTTTTT.

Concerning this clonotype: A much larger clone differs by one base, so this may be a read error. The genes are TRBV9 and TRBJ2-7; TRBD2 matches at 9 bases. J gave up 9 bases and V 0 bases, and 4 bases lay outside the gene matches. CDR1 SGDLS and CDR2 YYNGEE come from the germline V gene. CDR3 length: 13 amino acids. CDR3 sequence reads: CASSVGQAGGQYF. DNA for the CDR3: TGTGCCAGCAGCGTAGGTCAAGCGGGGGGGCAGTACTTC.

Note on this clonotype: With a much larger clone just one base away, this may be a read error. DNA for the CDR3: TGTGCCACCAGCAGAGGAGGGGGTTACAATGAGCAGTACTTC. The encoded protein is CATSRGGGYNEQYF. The rearrangement joins TRBV15 to TRBJ2-5, with D tentatively TRBD1 (6 bases). The CDR3 has 14 amino acids. The V gene's germline CDR1 is LNHNV and CDR2 YYDKDF (reference sequence). Trimming left V 1 base short and J 11 bases short, with 17 bases between.